The next 22 T cell receptor beta chains were all read from a single sample in a study of blood T cells in healthy people across ages. Combining a sample-barcoded 5' primer with a J-beta primer mix, a second PCR ran for 7 to 11 cycles. TCRdb reprocessed the 5' RACE reads via MiXCR and lists one record per CDR3 protein. The sample yields approximately 810,000 distinct CDR3 sequences, 29% seen once. Sequencing input: blood. These receptors all stem from a woman older than 75 in good health.

The CDR3 region has the DNA TGTGCCAGCAGTTACACTGGGACAAACACCGGGGAGCTGTTTTTT. Its translation is CASSYTGTNTGELFF. The chain is built from TRBV6-2 or TRBV6-3 and TRBJ2-2; D is perhaps TRBD1 (6 bases). Trimming removed 2 bases from V and 2 bases from J, with 9 bases in between. The CDR3 has 15 residues. The germline CDR1 and CDR2 sequences are MNHEY and SVGEGT.

This clonotype was counted ten times or more. The chain combines TRBV6-2 or TRBV6-3 with TRBJ2-1; 14 positions agree with TRBD2. CDR3 length: 17 residues. With 2 bases clipped from V and 3 bases from J, the junction kept 3 bases outside the gene matches. Germline CDR1 reads MNHEY; CDR2 reads SVGEGT. The CDR3 coding sequence is TGTGCCAGCAGTTACCCGGGACTAGCGGGGGTCTACAATGAGCAGTTCTTC. Protein: CASSYPGLAGVYNEQFF.

This clonotype came up a few times. The V gene is TRBV6-5, the J gene TRBJ2-1; 15 bases fit TRBD2. Germline V CDR1 and CDR2: MNHEY, SVGAGI. V lost 8 bases to trimming and J lost 0 bases; unmatched junction nucleotides: 8. The CDR3 extends over 18 amino acids. The CDR3 loop is CASEGLAGGGSSYNEQFF. The CDR3 DNA is TGTGCCAGCGAAGGACTAGCGGGGGGGGGAAGCTCCTACAATGAGCAGTTCTTC.

The table lists this clonotype with a few counts. V is TRBV28 and J is TRBJ2-5, with a weak D call TRBD1 (6 bases). CDR1 is MDHEN and CDR2 is SYDVKM in the germline V gene. Trimming cost V 2 bases and J 2 bases, with 12 bases left between them. The CDR3 loop spans 15 amino acids. CDR3 bases: TGTGCCAGCAGTTTACCAGGGGCCGGGCAAGAGACCCAGTACTTC. It encodes CASSLPGAGQETQYF.

Concerning this clonotype: A much larger clone lies one base from this, so it may be a read error. The chain combines TRBV5-5 with TRBJ1-1; D gene unclear. The V gene lost 0 bases and the J gene lost 0 bases, with 12 bases spanning the gap. The CDR3 totals 16 residues. Germline CDR1 is SGHKS and CDR2 is YYEKEE (reference sequence). CDR3 sequence: CASSLGRTLLNTEAFF. The CDR3 nucleotides read TGTGCCAGCAGCTTGGGGAGGACCCTATTGAACACTGAAGCTTTCTTT.

The CDR3 region has the DNA TGTGCCAGCAGCTTAGCGCAGGGGCCTAACTATGGCTACACCTTC. This codes for CASSLAQGPNYGYTF. The chain joins TRBV7-2 to TRBJ1-2; D may be TRBD1 (6 bases). This CDR3 comprises 15 residues. Per the germline V gene, CDR1 is SGHTA and CDR2 is FQGNSA. V lost 0 bases and J 0 bases, leaving 8 bases between the germline ends.

V usage is TRBV7-2 and J usage is TRBJ2-4; D perhaps matches TRBD1 (6 bases). Trimming took 4 bases from V and 11 from J, leaving 21 bases between them. Germline lookup yields CDR1 SGHTA and CDR2 FQGNSA. CDR3 length: 15 residues. The CDR3 reads CASSSHPGQGGVQYF. The CDR3 region has the DNA TGTGCCAGCAGCTCTCATCCGGGACAAGGTGGCGTTCAGTACTTC. Full variable domain (outside the CDR3, taken from reference TRBV7-2 and TRBJ2-4): GAGVSQSPSNKVTEKGKDVELRCDPISGHTALYWYRQSLGQGLEFLIYFQGNSAPDKSGLPSDRFSAERTGGSVSTLTIQRTQQEDSAVYLCASSSHPGQGGVQYFGAGTRLSVL.

The table lists this clonotype with many counts. The chain is built from TRBV20-1 and TRBJ2-7, with D possibly matching TRBD2 (6 bases). Trimming removed 1 base from V and 0 bases from J, with 16 bases in between. Germline loops: CDR1 DFQATT, CDR2 SNEGSKA (reference sequence). The CDR3 sequence is 16 residues long. CDR3 bases: TGCAGTGCTAGAGCCCGTGGGGGACTCGACTCCTACGAGCAGTACTTC. It encodes CSARARGGLDSYEQYF.

This sequence joins TRBV9 and TRBJ1-4; D is uncertain. Germline loops: CDR1 SGDLS, CDR2 YYNGEE. The CDR3 runs 13 residues. V was cut by 2 bases and J by 7 bases, with 9 bases left in between. The CDR3 loop reads CASSVTYAEKLFF. CDR3 bases: TGTGCCAGCAGCGTGACCTATGCTGAAAAACTGTTTTTT.

This clonotype showed up many times. This chain links TRBV11-2 with TRBJ2-1, with D perhaps TRBD2 (6 bases). Germline V gives CDR1 SGHAT, CDR2 FQNNGV. The V end was cut by 0 bases, the J end by 9 bases, with 12 bases between. The CDR3 extends over 14 amino acids. The DNA for the CDR3 is TGTGCCAGCAGCTTAGAGGCGGGGCAGGGTGAGCAGTTCTTC. Its protein is CASSLEAGQGEQFF. Combining the CDR3 with reference TRBV11-2 and TRBJ2-1 gives the whole variable domain EAGVAQSPRYKIIEKRQSVAFWCNPISGHATLYWYQQILGQGPKLLIQFQNNGVVDDSQLPKDRFSAERLKGVDSTLKIQPAKLEDSAVYLCASSLEAGQGEQFFGPGTRLTVL.

This clonotype was seen only a few times. The chain carries TRBV10-3 and TRBJ1-2, with D maybe TRBD1 (5 bases). CDR1 and CDR2 from the germline V gene are ENHRY and SYGVKD. Trimming took 6 bases from V and 8 from J, leaving 19 bases between them. The CDR3 contains 14 residues. The CDR3 is CAIRADARAKGYTF. The CDR3 DNA follows: TGTGCCATCAGGGCCGACGCCAGGGCGAAGGGCTACACCTTC.

This chain links TRBV5-1 with TRBJ2-3, with 8 bases identical to TRBD1. The CDR3 consists of 13 residues. Germline V gene sequence: CDR1 SGHRS, CDR2 YFSETQ. With 7 bases clipped from V and 4 bases from J, the junction kept 5 bases outside the gene matches. The CDR3 here is CASSIQGADTQYF. CDR3 in DNA: TGCGCCAGCTCAATACAGGGGGCAGATACGCAGTATTTT.

The V gene is TRBV19, the J gene TRBJ2-5, with D possibly matching TRBD2 (8 bases). V was clipped by 4 bases and J by 2 bases, with 14 bases between them. The CDR3 consists of 15 residues. In germline, CDR1 is LNHDA, CDR2 SQIVND (reference sequence). Here the CDR3 DNA reads TGTGCCAGTAGTAGACAGGGCGGGGGGCAAGAGACCCAGTACTTC. Amino acids: CASSRQGGGQETQYF.

The chain employs TRBV7-9 and TRBJ1-1, with 9 bases lining up with TRBD1. V shed 5 bases, J shed 4 bases, and the junction held 8 bases outside the gene matches. Germline loops: CDR1 SEHNR, CDR2 FQNEAQ (reference sequence). The CDR3 sequence is 15 residues long. The CDR3 DNA follows: TGTGCCAGCAGCGTTACAGGGGGCGCCAGCACTGAAGCTTTCTTT. Encoded protein: CASSVTGGASTEAFF.

This clonotype has a handful of counts. The chain is built from TRBV6-1 and TRBJ1-1; a possible D gene is TRBD1 (5 bases). This CDR3 contains 14 residues. The ends were cut back, 8 bases at V and 1 base at J, with 14 bases in the middle. CDR1 is MNHNS and CDR2 is SASEGT in the germline V gene. CDR3 in amino acids: CASPPRGKNTEAFF. The CDR3 coding sequence is TGTGCCAGCCCCCCTAGGGGTAAGAACACTGAAGCTTTCTTT.

On this clonotype: A much bigger clone sits one base away, suggesting this may be a read error. This rearrangement joins TRBV29-1 to TRBJ2-3, with TRBD1 as a possible D gene (5 bases). Germline lookup yields CDR1 SQVTM and CDR2 ANQGSEA. This CDR3 has 12 amino acids. V lost 7 bases and J lost 4, with 12 bases in between. The CDR3 nucleotides are TGCAGCGGTGAGGCAGGGCCAGATACGCAGTATTTT. This encodes CSGEAGPDTQYF.

The rearrangement joins TRBV11-2 to TRBJ1-1; 8 nucleotides agree with TRBD1. Germline CDR1 and CDR2: SGHAT and FQNNGV. Germline trimming cut 3 bases from V and 10 bases from J; bases unmatched to any gene: 7. The CDR3 covers 13 residues. As DNA, the CDR3 is TGTGCCAGCAGCTTCTGGACAGGGCGGGGAGCTTTCTTT. The encoded protein is CASSFWTGRGAFF.

The table lists this clonotype with many counts. The gene calls are TRBV3-1 and TRBJ2-1; D is unclear. Germline assignment: CDR1 LGHDT and CDR2 YNNKEL (reference sequence). This CDR3 contains 14 residues. The V gene lost 3 bases and the J gene lost 0 bases, with 6 bases spanning the gap. CDR3 sequence: CASSHSRSYNEQFF. As DNA, the CDR3 is TGTGCCAGCAGCCATAGTCGCTCCTACAATGAGCAGTTCTTC.

In its sample, this clonotype was seen a few times. The chain combines TRBV11-2 with TRBJ1-2; 7 positions agree with TRBD1. The V gene end was trimmed by 5 bases and the J gene end by 8 bases; junction bases not matched to a gene: 14. Germline V gene lookup returns CDR1 SGHAT and CDR2 FQNNGV. The CDR3 is 15 residues long. In nucleotides, the CDR3 is TGTGCCAGCAGCCGAACAATCCCAGGGGGACGGGGCTACACCTTC. It codes for CASSRTIPGGRGYTF.

As for this clonotype: A read error may account for a junction end that differs from germline. The chain joins TRBV6-7 to TRBJ1-6; D is ambiguous. TRBV6-7 carries the ORF label, with uncertain function. The CDR3 has 12 amino acids. The CDR3 here is CANRPERAPPHF. CDR3 bases: TGTGCCAATAGACCCGAAAGGGCACCCCCCCACTTT.

The chain combines TRBV5-1 with TRBJ2-5; 10 bases map to TRBD1. The V segment lost 4 bases and the J segment 4 bases; nucleotides outside the gene matches: 7. This CDR3 is built from 15 residues. Germline V gene lookup returns CDR1 SGHRS and CDR2 YFSETQ. For the CDR3, the DNA is TGCGCCAGCAGCCGGAGACAGGGGGCCTTAGAGACCCAGTACTTC. Translation gives CASSRRQGALETQYF.

This clonotype was counted only a few times. This rearrangement joins TRBV7-9 to TRBJ1-1; D possibly corresponds to TRBD1 (5 bases). In germline, CDR1 is SEHNR, CDR2 FQNEAQ (reference sequence). V shed 5 bases and J shed 5 bases, with 12 bases lying between them. The CDR3 contains 13 residues. The CDR3, as DNA: TGTGCCAGCAGCACCGGGGGTCGGACTGAAGCTTTCTTT. This translates into CASSTGGRTEAFF.